This entry lists 25 T cell receptor beta chains sequenced from one sample in a study of cytomegalovirus exposure and HLA in healthy donors. Assay used: immunoSEQ multiplex PCR; TCRdb lists only in-frame clones, some missing. This sample has some 83,000 clones, with less than 95% found just once. Sequencing was performed on PBMCs. These receptors all come from a woman under 30 in good health and CMV-seropositive.

This chain joins TRBV5-4 and TRBJ2-3; the D gene is possibly TRBD1 (6 bases). CDR3 length equals 12 residues. CDR1 and CDR2 from the germline V gene are SGHNT and YYREEE (reference sequence). V was shortened by 4 bases and J by 11 bases, with 14 bases between the two germline ends. The CDR3 nucleotides are TGTGCCAGCAGCGGGGCAGGGGTCGGGCAGTATTTT. It translates to CASSGAGVGQYF.

The chain uses TRBV7-2 and TRBJ2-7; 8 nucleotides line up with TRBD1. The CDR3 totals 13 residues. From germline, CDR1 is SGHTA and CDR2 FQGNSA. The ends lost 3 bases at V and 5 bases at J; junction bases unmatched: 3. In DNA, the CDR3 is TGTGCCAGCAGCTTTGGACAGGGTAACGAGCAGTACTTC. Its translation: CASSFGQGNEQYF.

This chain joins TRBV5-1 and TRBJ2-5; 8 bases agree with TRBD1. Germline loops: CDR1 SGHRS, CDR2 YFSETQ. The length of the CDR3 is 14 residues. V lost 2 bases and J lost 5; bases outside the gene matches: 5. The CDR3: CASSLLDREETQYF. The CDR3 bases are TGCGCCAGCAGCTTACTGGACAGGGAGGAGACCCAGTACTTC.

This chain connects TRBV11-3 to TRBJ2-5; D is uncertain. The V gene's germline CDR1 is SGHNT and CDR2 YENEEA. The CDR3 is made up of 13 amino acids. V was cut by 4 bases and J by 2 bases, with 8 bases left in between. This CDR3 is CASSSRMQETQYF. CDR3 in DNA: TGTGCCAGCAGCTCCAGAATGCAAGAGACCCAGTACTTC. The whole variable domain, remainder taken from reference TRBV11-3 and TRBJ2-5, is EAGVVQSPRYKIIEKKQPVAFWCNPISGHNTLYWYLQNLGQGPELLIRYENEEAVDDSQLPKDRFSAERLKGVDSTLKIQPAELGDSAVYLCASSSRMQETQYFGPGTRLLVL.

The chain is built from TRBV28 and TRBJ1-1; a weak D match, TRBD1 (6 bases). CDR1 MDHEN and CDR2 SYDVKM come from the germline V gene. The CDR3 totals 14 residues. V was trimmed by 4 bases and J by 6 bases, leaving 15 bases between them. The CDR3 region is CASSSRGRGAEAFF. DNA of the CDR3: TGTGCCAGCAGTTCCAGGGGTCGGGGCGCTGAAGCTTTCTTT.

J is TRBJ2-3 and V is TRBV15; 7 positions match TRBD1. V lost 6 bases to trimming and J lost 4 bases; unmatched junction nucleotides: 4. Germline V CDR1 and CDR2: LNHNV, YYDKDF (reference sequence). The CDR3 covers 13 residues. Written as DNA, the CDR3 is TGTGCCACCAGGACAGGGATTTCAGATACGCAGTATTTT. Protein product: CATRTGISDTQYF.

V and J are TRBV13 and TRBJ2-1; 8 bases match TRBD1. Looked up from germline, CDR1 is PRHDT and CDR2 is FYEKMQ (reference sequence). CDR3 length: 16 amino acids. V gave up 5 bases and J gave up 6 bases; unmatched junction bases: 12. The CDR3 is CASSEQGAYSPNEQFF. CDR3 sequence (DNA): TGTGCCAGCAGCGAGCAGGGGGCCTATTCTCCCAATGAGCAGTTCTTC.

The J gene is TRBJ2-2, the V gene TRBV11-3, with TRBD2 matching over 8 bases. From germline, CDR1 is SGHNT and CDR2 YENEEA. This CDR3 is 15 amino acids long. After removal of 2 bases from V and 6 bases from J, the junction contained 5 bases not matched to a gene. CDR3 nucleotide sequence: TGTGCCAGCAGCTTAAGGCGGGGGGTTCCCGGGGAGCTGTTTTTT. Protein product: CASSLRRGVPGELFF. The full variable domain, in which reference TRBV11-3 and TRBJ2-2 provide the parts outside the CDR3, is EAGVVQSPRYKIIEKKQPVAFWCNPISGHNTLYWYLQNLGQGPELLIRYENEEAVDDSQLPKDRFSAERLKGVDSTLKIQPAELGDSAVYLCASSLRRGVPGELFFGEGSRLTVL.

The V call is TRBV6-6, the J call TRBJ2-7; the D gene is possibly TRBD2 (6 bases). This CDR3 comprises 14 residues. CDR1 and CDR2 (germline): MNHNY, SVGAGI (reference sequence). Trimming took off 6 bases at V and 7 bases at J, with 19 bases between the two ends. CDR3 coding DNA: TGTGCCAGCAGCCCAGCTAGCGTGGCGGTGGAGCAGTACTTC. Its protein product is CASSPASVAVEQYF.

This clone has just a few counts. The chain has TRBV6-4 and TRBJ1-2; D possibly corresponds to TRBD1 (6 bases). The CDR3 extends over 15 amino acids. Germline V gene data show CDR1 as MRHNA and CDR2 as SNTAGT. V lost 3 bases and J 3 bases, leaving 14 bases between the germline ends. Here the CDR3 reads CASSEDGGAYYGYTF. The CDR3 DNA is TGTGCCAGCAGTGAAGATGGGGGGGCGTACTATGGCTACACCTTC.

The genes are TRBV19 and TRBJ2-3; a weak D match, TRBD2 (6 bases). CDR3 length: 15 amino acids. Trimming shortened V by 3 bases and J by 3 bases, and 13 bases separated the two germline ends. Germline V lookup: CDR1 LNHDA, CDR2 SQIVND (reference sequence). The CDR3 spells CASSIQHGSTDTQYF. CDR3 sequence (DNA): TGTGCCAGTAGTATCCAACACGGGAGTACAGATACGCAGTATTTT.

This clone was seen a handful of times. The V gene is TRBV6-1, the J gene TRBJ2-7, with 7 positions matching TRBD1. The ends lost 5 bases at V and 1 base at J; junction bases unmatched: 5. Germline values: CDR1 MNHNS, CDR2 SASEGT. The CDR3 has 14 residues. The CDR3 reads CASSQDRTSYEQYF. The CDR3, as DNA: TGTGCCAGCAGTCAGGACAGGACATCCTACGAGCAGTACTTC.

The chain employs TRBV5-1 and TRBJ1-1; D is uncertain. This CDR3 has 15 residues. Germline V lookup: CDR1 SGHRS, CDR2 YFSETQ. Trimming took off 0 bases at V and 1 base at J, with 10 bases between the two ends. The CDR3 DNA reads TGCGCCAGCAGCTTGGCCCCGGGATCGAACACTGAAGCTTTCTTT. Translated, it gives CASSLAPGSNTEAFF.

J is TRBJ1-2 and V is TRBV6-5; D is unclear. Looked up from germline, CDR1 is MNHEY and CDR2 is SVGAGI. V gave up 6 bases and J gave up 2 bases, with 10 bases separating them. The CDR3 extends over 13 amino acids. The CDR3 DNA reads TGTGCCAGCAGCCAACAGTCAAACTATGGCTACACCTTC. Its protein product is CASSQQSNYGYTF.

A single count supports this clone. The chain uses TRBV5-6 and TRBJ1-6; D unclear. From germline, CDR1 is SGHDT and CDR2 YYEEEE. CDR3 length equals 15 residues. Trimming stripped 0 bases from V and 0 bases from J, with 4 bases between. CDR3: CASSLGLSYNSPLHF. The DNA of the CDR3 is TGTGCCAGCAGCTTGGGGCTCTCCTATAATTCACCCCTCCACTTT.

The J gene is TRBJ1-5, the V gene TRBV28, with TRBD1 matching over 12 bases. J gave up 6 bases and V 2 bases, and 14 bases lay outside the gene matches. The germline gives CDR1 MDHEN, CDR2 SYDVKM. The CDR3 sequence is 19 residues long. CDR3 amino acids: CASSLDLGQGAFYGQPQHF. In DNA form, the CDR3 reads TGTGCCAGCAGTTTAGATTTGGGACAGGGGGCTTTCTATGGTCAGCCCCAGCATTTT.

The rearrangement joins TRBV5-4 to TRBJ2-5; 8 bases are shared with TRBD1. Per the germline V gene, CDR1 is SGHNT and CDR2 is YYREEE (reference sequence). The CDR3 spans 14 residues. Trimming cost V 4 bases and J 2 bases; bases outside gene matches: 4. The CDR3 loop reads CASSVWTGQETQYF. CDR3 DNA sequence: TGTGCCAGCAGCGTGTGGACAGGGCAAGAGACCCAGTACTTC.

The genes are TRBV11-2 and TRBJ2-5, with TRBD2 as a possible D gene (6 bases). This CDR3 has 15 amino acids. CDR1 is SGHAT, CDR2 FQNNGV, per germline. The V end was cut by 0 bases, the J end by 6 bases, with 14 bases between. The CDR3 loop reads CASSLDPGDAKTQYF. The CDR3 DNA sequence: TGTGCCAGCAGCTTAGATCCGGGGGATGCGAAGACCCAGTACTTC.

J is TRBJ1-6 and V is TRBV7-2; a weak D match, TRBD1 (6 bases). Deletions cut 1 base from V and 8 bases from J, with 15 bases between. The CDR3 contains 16 residues. The germline gives CDR1 SGHTA, CDR2 FQGNSA. The CDR3 reads CASSLDRASRDSPLHF. For the CDR3, the DNA is TGTGCCAGCAGCTTAGACAGGGCATCTAGAGATTCACCCCTCCACTTT. The full variable domain, rest sourced from reference TRBV7-2 and TRBJ1-6, is GAGVSQSPSNKVTEKGKDVELRCDPISGHTALYWYRQSLGQGLEFLIYFQGNSAPDKSGLPSDRFSAERTGGSVSTLTIQRTQQEDSAVYLCASSLDRASRDSPLHFGNGTRLTVT.

V usage is TRBV25-1 and J usage is TRBJ1-2, with D unclear. The CDR3 is 13 residues long. With 4 bases removed from V and 7 bases from J, the gap between germline ends came to 13 bases. Germline V gene lookup returns CDR1 MGHDK and CDR2 SYGVNS. The CDR3 DNA reads TGTGCCAGCAGTGGCCATAATGCGGGTGGCTACACCTTC. Protein product: CASSGHNAGGYTF.

The V gene is TRBV28, the J gene TRBJ1-6; 8 bases map to TRBD1. CDR1 and CDR2 (germline): MDHEN, SYDVKM. The trim removed 6 bases at V and 6 bases at J, leaving 4 bases unmatched. The CDR3 is made up of 14 amino acids. The CDR3 region is CASRLRGLNSPLHF. The CDR3 region has the DNA TGTGCCAGCAGACTCAGGGGGCTTAATTCACCCCTCCACTTT.

The chain uses TRBV9 and TRBJ2-7; 11 bases align to TRBD2. V lost 4 bases and J lost 4; bases outside the gene matches: 7. The germline gives CDR1 SGDLS, CDR2 YYNGEE. The CDR3 has 15 amino acids. The CDR3 protein is CASSPRLAGIYEQYF. In DNA, the CDR3 is TGTGCCAGCAGCCCCCGACTAGCGGGGATTTACGAGCAGTACTTC.

This chain uses TRBV19 with TRBJ1-5; D is perhaps TRBD1 (5 bases). V was cut by 3 bases and J by 0 bases, with 12 bases left in between. The length of the CDR3 is 16 residues. Per the germline V gene, CDR1 is LNHDA and CDR2 is SQIVND (reference sequence). CDR3 protein: CASSIYGHYSNQPQHF. CDR3 nucleotides: TGTGCCAGTAGTATCTACGGACACTATAGCAATCAGCCCCAGCATTTT.

The chain links TRBV6-1 to TRBJ1-2; possible D gene TRBD1, 6 bases. CDR1 is MNHNS, CDR2 SASEGT, per germline. The germline V and J ends were trimmed by 3 bases and 3 bases, with 8 bases remaining between them. The CDR3 length is 13 residues. CDR3 in amino acids: CASSERTDYGYTF. The DNA for the CDR3 is TGTGCCAGCAGTGAGAGGACAGACTATGGCTACACCTTC.

This chain connects TRBV4-3 to TRBJ1-4, with D perhaps TRBD1 (6 bases). The CDR3 totals 19 residues. Germline V gene data show CDR1 as LGHNA and CDR2 as YSLEER. V was clipped by 4 bases and J by 4 bases, with 25 bases between them. The CDR3 region has the DNA TGCGCCAGCAGCCGACACTACAGGGACACGGTCCCCCATAATGAAAAACTGTTTTTT. Its translation: CASSRHYRDTVPHNEKLFF.